One and the same sample provided the 17 T cell receptor beta chains below, sequenced in a study of beta chain features in type 1 diabetes. All of the isolated RNA was reverse transcribed, so expressed TCRB transcripts were sequenced. Sequencing used immunoSEQ multiplex PCR; TCRdb keeps in-frame clones, though not all of them. The sample holds about 220,000 clones, approximately 11% seen once. The sample consisted of central memory CD4+ T cells from blood. These receptors all come from a man between 18 and 29 years old in good health.

A few counts support this clone. The genes are TRBV30 and TRBJ2-6; D possibly corresponds to TRBD2 (5 bases). The CDR3 length is 14 residues. The V end lost 2 bases, the J end lost 4 bases, and 9 bases lay between the germline ends. Germline V gene lookup returns CDR1 GTSNPN and CDR2 SVGIG (reference sequence). The CDR3 coding sequence is TGTGCCTGGAGTCGGGGTTCCGGGGCCAACGTCCTGACTTTC. Translated, it gives CAWSRGSGANVLTF. The full variable domain, in which reference TRBV30 and TRBJ2-6 provide the parts outside the CDR3, is SQTIHQWPATLVQPVGSPLSLECTVEGTSNPNLYWYRQAAGRGLQLLFYSVGIGQISSEVPQNLSASRPQDRQFILSSKKLLLSDSGFYLCAWSRGSGANVLTFGAGSRLTVL.

This clone was seen a handful of times. Distinct nucleotide sequences in the sample also encode this CDR3. This rearrangement joins TRBV11-2 to TRBJ2-3, with D maybe TRBD2 (5 bases). The V gene lost 1 base and the J gene lost 2 bases, with 10 bases spanning the gap. Germline V gives CDR1 SGHAT, CDR2 FQNNGV. This CDR3 contains 15 residues. The CDR3 bases are TGTGCCAGCAGCTTAGGCGGGCGAGCCACAGATACGCAGTATTTT. Its translation is CASSLGGRATDTQYF.

This clone was observed a few times. Other DNA sequences of this sample code for an identical CDR3. This chain joins TRBV7-2 and TRBJ2-3; 7 bases map to TRBD2. CDR1 and CDR2 from the germline V gene are SGHTA and FQGNSA. The CDR3 runs to 16 residues. V was clipped by 1 base and J by 3 bases; unmatched bases: 7. CDR3 protein: CASSLDRGSGTDTQYF. Written as DNA, the CDR3 is TGTGCCAGCAGCTTAGATCGCGGGAGCGGTACAGATACGCAGTATTTT.

This sequence joins TRBV6-5 and TRBJ2-1; 9 bases are shared with TRBD1. Per germline, CDR1 MNHEY and CDR2 SVGAGI. CDR3 length: 14 amino acids. Germline trimming cut 6 bases from V and 9 bases from J; bases unmatched to any gene: 9. The CDR3 DNA reads TGTGCCAGCAGCCCCGAACAGGGGGCGATTGAGCAGTTCTTC. Its translation is CASSPEQGAIEQFF.

This clone appeared a few times. V gene TRBV29-1 combines with J gene TRBJ2-7, with a weak D call TRBD1 (5 bases). The V gene's germline CDR1 is SQVTM and CDR2 ANQGSEA. Trimming removed 4 bases at V and 7 bases at J, with 20 bases between. This CDR3 spans 14 amino acids. This CDR3 is CSVGDPGHPLEQYF. The DNA of the CDR3 is TGCAGCGTTGGGGATCCCGGACACCCCCTGGAGCAGTACTTC.

This clone was counted between two and nine times. V usage is TRBV20-1 and J usage is TRBJ2-4; D is uncertain. The CDR3 length is 10 residues. Looked up from germline, CDR1 is DFQATT and CDR2 is SNEGSKA (reference sequence). V was cut by 4 bases and J by 8 bases, with 6 bases left in between. As DNA, the CDR3 is TGCAGTGCTACTTGGGACATTCAGTACTTC. Protein sequence: CSATWDIQYF.

This clone showed up just a few times. V and J are TRBV4-2 and TRBJ2-6, with unresolved D. The CDR3 is 14 residues long. Germline lookup yields CDR1 LGHNA and CDR2 YNFKEQ. Between the trimmed V and J ends, which lost 6 bases and 0 bases, there was a span of 6 bases. CDR3 sequence (DNA): TGTGCCAGCAGGCACAGCTCTGGGGCCAACGTCCTGACTTTC. Its protein product is CASRHSSGANVLTF.

This clone was observed a few times. The V call is TRBV18, the J call TRBJ1-1; unclear D gene. V gave up 3 bases and J gave up 1 base, with 9 bases separating them. Germline assignment: CDR1 KGHSH and CDR2 LQKENI. The CDR3 sequence is 14 residues long. The CDR3 spells CASSPQQRNTEAFF. The CDR3 DNA follows: TGTGCCAGCTCACCCCAGCAGAGGAACACTGAAGCTTTCTTT. The variable domain in full, completed from reference TRBV18 and TRBJ1-1, reads NAGVMQNPRHLVRRRGQEARLRCSPMKGHSHVYWYRQLPEEGLKFMVYLQKENIIDESGMPKERFSAEFPKEGPSILRIQQVVRGDSAAYFCASSPQQRNTEAFFGQGTRLTVV.

J is TRBJ2-1 and V is TRBV7-9; weak D call: TRBD2 (7 bases). Trimming shortened V by 5 bases and J by 9 bases, and 17 bases separated the two germline ends. The germline gives CDR1 SEHNR, CDR2 FQNEAQ (reference sequence). The length of the CDR3 is 14 residues. The DNA for the CDR3 is TGTGCCAGCAGCCCTAGCGGTGGAGGGGGTGAGCAGTTCTTC. Protein sequence: CASSPSGGGGEQFF.

In this sample, this clone turned up many times. The V call is TRBV28, the J call TRBJ2-3; unclear D gene. Germline V gives CDR1 MDHEN, CDR2 SYDVKM. Deletions cut 4 bases from V and 2 bases from J, with 10 bases between. The CDR3 spans 14 residues. This CDR3 reads CASSSLGYTDTQYF. Written as DNA, the CDR3 is TGTGCCAGCAGTTCTCTAGGGTACACAGATACGCAGTATTTT.

This clone was observed a handful of times. This chain links TRBV27 with TRBJ2-3, with a weak D call TRBD2 (5 bases). The V and J ends lost 5 bases and 0 bases respectively, with 12 bases between them. The CDR3 covers 15 residues. CDR1 is MNHEY and CDR2 is SMNVEV in the germline V gene (reference sequence). The CDR3 here is CASSPRRTSTDTQYF. Here the CDR3 DNA reads TGTGCCAGCAGTCCTCGACGGACTAGCACAGATACGCAGTATTTT.

The chain couples TRBV29-1 to TRBJ2-3; TRBD2 matches 8 bases. This CDR3 has 14 residues. Germline loops: CDR1 SQVTM, CDR2 ANQGSEA. J was trimmed by 4 bases and V by 6 bases; bases with no gene match: 9. The DNA of the CDR3 is TGCAGCGTCCCAGTCGGGGGGGTGGCAGATACGCAGTATTTT. It is translated as CSVPVGGVADTQYF.

This clone was observed at least ten times. This CDR3 is also generated by other DNA sequences in the sample. The CDR3 DNA reads TGTGCCTGGAGACTAGGAGGACAGGGTCCCGCCACCTTC. Its translation: CAWRLGGQGPATF. The chain joins TRBV30 to TRBJ1-2; TRBD1 matches 8 bases. V dropped 3 bases and J dropped 13; count of bases not matched to a gene: 13. The CDR3 is 13 amino acids. CDR1 is GTSNPN and CDR2 is SVGIG in the germline V gene (reference sequence).

This chain links TRBV2 with TRBJ1-2, with unresolved D. The V end lost 1 base, the J end lost 5 bases, and 5 bases lay between the germline ends. This CDR3 spans 12 amino acids. Germline values: CDR1 SNHLY, CDR2 FYNNEI. The CDR3 DNA reads as TGTGCCAGCAGTGAAGGGGCTTATGGCTACACCTTC. Its translation is CASSEGAYGYTF.

The chain carries TRBV18 and TRBJ2-5, with D perhaps TRBD2 (5 bases). Germline V gene data show CDR1 as KGHSH and CDR2 as LQKENI. There are 16 residues in the CDR3. The V gene lost 0 bases and the J gene lost 2 bases, with 13 bases spanning the gap. As DNA, the CDR3 is TGTGCCAGCTCACCACCGGCCTTCCGGGGTCAAGAGACCCAGTACTTC. Amino acids: CASSPPAFRGQETQYF. Supplemented by reference TRBV18 and TRBJ2-5, the full variable domain reads NAGVMQNPRHLVRRRGQEARLRCSPMKGHSHVYWYRQLPEEGLKFMVYLQKENIIDESGMPKERFSAEFPKEGPSILRIQQVVRGDSAAYFCASSPPAFRGQETQYFGPGTRLLVL.

This clone was counted many times. V is TRBV29-1 and J is TRBJ2-1; 14 nucleotides align to TRBD2. CDR1 is SQVTM, CDR2 ANQGSEA, per germline. The CDR3 extends over 19 amino acids. With V trimmed by 6 bases and J by 0 bases, 13 bases remained unmatched. The CDR3 DNA reads as TGCAGCGTCGGGAAGGGACTAGCGGGGGCCCAAAGCTCCTACAATGAGCAGTTCTTC. Its protein is CSVGKGLAGAQSSYNEQFF.

Only a few counts were recorded for this clone. The V gene is TRBV30, the J gene TRBJ2-3; TRBD2 agrees at 11 bases. The CDR3 sequence is 14 residues long. V dropped 3 bases and J dropped 4; count of bases not matched to a gene: 3. Germline V CDR1 and CDR2: GTSNPN, SVGIG (reference sequence). As DNA, the CDR3 is TGTGCCTGGAGGCCGGGACTAGCGGCAGATACGCAGTATTTT. As protein: CAWRPGLAADTQYF.